This T cell receptor beta chain was documented in a study of T-cell memory formation after mild COVID-19. The overall study: Among the donors, TCR clusters were largely specific to each donor.

Using constant-segment primers, 5'RACE produced TCR alpha and TCR beta cDNA libraries carrying sample barcodes and UMIs. TCRdb fed the 5' RACE reads into MiXCR, producing one record per CDR3 protein. Among roughly 240,000 distinct CDR3 sequences, approximately 15% were seen once, and the ten largest hold under 2.5%. Turning to this clonotype: Its antigen remains unidentified.

General study findings and limits: The SARS-CoV-2 specificity of second-wave clones reaching peak at day 37 remained unverified.

The length of the CDR3 is 14 residues. Between the trimmed V and J ends, which lost 7 bases and 0 bases, there was a span of 12 bases. Germline CDR1 KGHDR, CDR2 SFDVKD. This chain joins TRBV24-1 and TRBJ2-7; D perhaps matches TRBD2 (6 bases). This receptor was identified in an adult woman who had mild COVID-19 (a few samples of this study predate the infection). Cell type and time point are not known. Sequencing used PBMCs or a T cell subset sorted from them (not recorded which). Here the CDR3 reads CATSTAGVSYEQYF. DNA of the CDR3: TGTGCCACCAGCACAGCGGGCGTCTCCTACGAGCAGTACTTC.